Presented here are 26 T cell receptor beta chains from one specimen sequenced in a study of blood T cell repertoires in COVID-19. Libraries were prepared by immunoSEQ multiplex PCR; TCRdb keeps only in-frame clonotypes and omits some of them. The profile covers about 140,000 clones, with approximately 88% appearing a single time and about 1.7% taken by the ten largest. Sequenced: peripheral blood. These TCRs come from a woman aged 45-59 years with acute or convalescent COVID-19.

This rearrangement joins TRBV23-1 to TRBJ1-2, with 10 bases matching TRBD1. TRBV23-1 is an ORF, and what it does is uncertain. V dropped 7 bases and J dropped 2; count of bases not matched to a gene: 16. CDR3 length: 18 amino acids. CDR3 nucleotide sequence: TGCGCCAGCAACGAAGTCGGACAGGGGGACGGATTCAACTATGGCTACACCTTC. Its protein product is CASNEVGQGDGFNYGYTF.

There are a few counts of this clone. The chain combines TRBV5-1 with TRBJ1-2, with TRBD1 identical over 7 bases. The CDR3 is 14 residues long. Germline V gene lookup returns CDR1 SGHRS and CDR2 YFSETQ. V gave up 1 base and J gave up 5 bases; unmatched junction bases: 5. Here the CDR3 reads CASSLTGVEYGYTF. The CDR3 nucleotides read TGCGCCAGCAGCTTGACAGGGGTAGAATATGGCTACACCTTC.

The chain couples TRBV27 to TRBJ2-5; 12 bases are shared with TRBD2. The CDR3 has 18 residues. The ends lost 1 base at V and 5 bases at J; junction bases unmatched: 11. Per germline, CDR1 MNHEY and CDR2 SMNVEV (reference sequence). For the CDR3, the DNA is TGTGCCAGCAGTTTATTCCCCGACCTAGCGGGGGGGCTGGAGACCCAGTACTTC. Amino acids: CASSLFPDLAGGLETQYF.

The chain combines TRBV2 with TRBJ1-3, with a possible D match to TRBD1 (5 bases). V lost 10 bases and J lost 3, with 13 bases in between. Per the germline V gene, CDR1 is SNHLY and CDR2 is FYNNEI. The CDR3 loop spans 13 amino acids. The CDR3 reads CAIPRGVGNTIYF. Here the CDR3 DNA reads TGTGCCATCCCACGGGGGGTTGGAAACACCATATATTTT. Full variable domain (remainder filled in from reference TRBV2 and TRBJ1-3): EPEVTQTPSHQVTQMGQEVILRCVPISNHLYFYWYRQILGQKVEFLVSFYNNEISEKSEIFDDQFSVERPDGSNFTLKIRSTKLEDSAMYFCAIPRGVGNTIYFGEGSWLTVV.

The chain employs TRBV13 and TRBJ2-4; 9 bases agree with TRBD2. V gave up 3 bases and J gave up 6 bases; unmatched junction bases: 6. The CDR3 consists of 15 residues. In germline, CDR1 is PRHDT, CDR2 FYEKMQ (reference sequence). CDR3 amino acids: CASSLASGAPNIQYF. The CDR3 coding sequence is TGTGCCAGCAGCTTGGCTAGCGGGGCCCCAAACATTCAGTACTTC.

This chain connects TRBV7-6 to TRBJ2-2, with a tentative D call TRBD2 (6 bases). Germline CDR1 reads SGHVS; CDR2 reads FNYEAQ. V was cut by 3 bases and J by 3 bases, with 17 bases left in between. The CDR3 length is 17 residues. The CDR3 region is CASSFSGSNMYTGELFF. The DNA of the CDR3 is TGTGCCAGCAGCTTTTCCGGGAGTAACATGTACACCGGGGAGCTGTTTTTT.

Here the CDR3 DNA reads TGCAGTGCTAGTTCTGCCGGGGGAGGGACTGAAGCTTTCTTT. Translation gives CSASSAGGGTEAFF. This sequence joins TRBV20-1 and TRBJ1-1, with D possibly TRBD1 on 5 matching bases. V gave up 3 bases and J gave up 5 bases, with 16 bases separating them. The CDR3 extends over 14 amino acids. CDR1 and CDR2 from the germline V gene are DFQATT and SNEGSKA (reference sequence).

V usage is TRBV29-1 and J usage is TRBJ1-2; no reliable D call. The CDR3 totals 12 residues. V gave up 6 bases and J gave up 2 bases, with 10 bases separating them. Germline V CDR1 and CDR2: SQVTM, ANQGSEA. The CDR3 here is CSVDPRNYGYTF. The CDR3 coding sequence is TGCAGCGTCGACCCCAGGAACTATGGCTACACCTTC. Together with reference TRBV29-1 and TRBJ1-2, the CDR3 gives the full variable domain: SAVISQKPSRDICQRGTSLTIQCQVDSQVTMMFWYRQQPGQSLTLIATANQGSEATYESGFVIDKFPISRPNLTFSTLTVSNMSPEDSSIYLCSVDPRNYGYTFGSGTRLTVV.

The chain carries TRBV7-6 and TRBJ2-1; 9 nucleotides line up with TRBD1. This CDR3 region has 17 residues. Germline assignment: CDR1 SGHVS and CDR2 FNYEAQ. V shed 1 base and J 7 bases; nucleotides not matched to a gene: 11. The CDR3 DNA reads TGTGCCAGCAGCTTAGAGGCCGGGACAGGGCTGCTGAATGAGCAGTTCTTC. It translates to CASSLEAGTGLLNEQFF.

This rearrangement joins TRBV19 to TRBJ2-2, with D maybe TRBD1 (6 bases). V gave up 3 bases and J gave up 5 bases, with 13 bases separating them. This CDR3 has 15 amino acids. The germline V gene has CDR1 LNHDA and CDR2 SQIVND (reference sequence). CDR3 DNA sequence: TGTGCCAGTAGTATTGACTGGGGGCGGACCGGGGAGCTGTTTTTT. Protein: CASSIDWGRTGELFF.

The rearrangement joins TRBV7-9 to TRBJ1-2, with TRBD1 as a possible D gene (5 bases). V lost 5 bases and J lost 4, with 14 bases in between. CDR3 length equals 14 residues. The germline gives CDR1 SEHNR, CDR2 FQNEAQ (reference sequence). The CDR3 nucleotides are TGTGCCAGCAGCGTAAGGGGCGGGGGCTATGGCTACACCTTC. It translates to CASSVRGGGYGYTF.

The chain is built from TRBV5-1 and TRBJ1-1, with a possible D match to TRBD1 (5 bases). This CDR3 has 12 residues. V lost 0 bases, J lost 10 bases, and 10 bases lay in between. Germline V gene sequence: CDR1 SGHRS, CDR2 YFSETQ. The CDR3 region is CASSLEGRPAFF. The CDR3 region has the DNA TGCGCCAGCAGCTTGGAGGGGCGCCCAGCTTTCTTT.

The chain joins TRBV9 to TRBJ2-3, with 7 bases aligning to TRBD2. The CDR3 length is 17 residues. V was clipped by 1 base and J by 6 bases; unmatched bases: 14. The germline CDR1 and CDR2 sequences are SGDLS and YYNGEE. The CDR3 protein is CASSVLNSGYSGDTQYF. As DNA, the CDR3 is TGTGCCAGCAGCGTACTGAATAGCGGGTACTCGGGGGATACGCAGTATTTT. Full variable domain (outside the CDR3, taken from reference TRBV9 and TRBJ2-3): DSGVTQTPKHLITATGQRVTLRCSPRSGDLSVYWYQQSLDQGLQFLIQYYNGEERAKGNILERFSAQQFPDLHSELNLSSLELGDSALYFCASSVLNSGYSGDTQYFGPGTRLTVL.

The chain joins TRBV7-2 to TRBJ1-5, with a tentative D call TRBD1 (5 bases). Per the germline V gene, CDR1 is SGHTA and CDR2 is FQGNSA. This CDR3 contains 14 residues. V was clipped by 5 bases and J by 4 bases, with 12 bases between them. This chain's CDR3 is CASSRQGGNQPQHF. CDR3 bases: TGTGCCAGCAGCCGGCAGGGAGGTAATCAGCCCCAGCATTTT.

Of note for this clone: Other DNA sequences in the same sample also yield this CDR3. V usage is TRBV7-3 and J usage is TRBJ1-1; D remains ambiguous. Germline V gene lookup returns CDR1 SGHTA and CDR2 FQGTGA. The CDR3 spans 14 residues. V lost 0 bases and J lost 2, with 7 bases in between. The CDR3 reads CASSLTQVNTEAFF. The CDR3 DNA reads as TGTGCCAGCAGCTTAACGCAGGTTAACACTGAAGCTTTCTTT.

This clone was seen a handful of times. The chain has TRBV5-1 and TRBJ1-1; the D gene is possibly TRBD1 (5 bases). This CDR3 has 16 amino acids. Germline-derived CDR1 and CDR2 are SGHRS and YFSETQ. V dropped 5 bases and J dropped 0 bases, with 17 bases sitting between them. CDR3 in DNA: TGCGCCAGCAGTCTCGATGGAGGGGTCATGAACACTGAAGCTTTCTTT. Protein sequence: CASSLDGGVMNTEAFF. The whole variable domain, filled in from reference TRBV5-1 and TRBJ1-1, reads KAGVTQTPRYLIKTRGQQVTLSCSPISGHRSVSWYQQTPGQGLQFLFEYFSETQRNKGNFPGRFSGRQFSNSRSEMNVSTLELGDSALYLCASSLDGGVMNTEAFFGQGTRLTVV.

The chain carries TRBV19 and TRBJ2-7, with D maybe TRBD1 (5 bases). The CDR3 spans 15 residues. The germline V gene has CDR1 LNHDA and CDR2 SQIVND (reference sequence). The V gene lost 3 bases and the J gene lost 0 bases, with 12 bases spanning the gap. CDR3 nucleotide sequence: TGTGCCAGTAGTATTTTCAAAGACAGCTCCTACGAGCAGTACTTC. This sequence encodes CASSIFKDSSYEQYF.

The chain has TRBV18 and TRBJ1-3; tentatively, D is TRBD1 (6 bases). V dropped 3 bases and J dropped 2 bases, with 11 bases sitting between them. Germline values: CDR1 KGHSH, CDR2 LQKENI. The CDR3 is made up of 15 amino acids. This CDR3 reads CASSPTQGTGNTIYF. CDR3 nucleotides: TGTGCCAGCTCACCCACACAGGGTACTGGAAACACCATATATTTT.

V and J are TRBV5-1 and TRBJ2-7; D perhaps matches TRBD2 (6 bases). Per germline, CDR1 SGHRS and CDR2 YFSETQ. This CDR3 comprises 16 residues. V was trimmed by 4 bases and J by 2 bases, leaving 19 bases between them. The CDR3 nucleotides are TGCGCCAGCAGCCCTAACCCTAGCGTCAATCCCTACGAGCAGTACTTC. As protein: CASSPNPSVNPYEQYF.

This chain uses TRBV7-2 with TRBJ1-2; a possible D gene is TRBD1 (6 bases). There are 13 residues in the CDR3. V dropped 5 bases and J dropped 8 bases, with 15 bases sitting between them. Per germline, CDR1 SGHTA and CDR2 FQGNSA. The CDR3 coding sequence is TGTGCCAGCAGCCTCGGACAGTTTAGGGGCTACACCTTC. It translates to CASSLGQFRGYTF.

The chain carries TRBV14 and TRBJ1-2, with a weak D call TRBD1 (5 bases). The V gene's germline CDR1 is SGHDN and CDR2 FVKESK. The CDR3 has 14 amino acids. The ends were cut back, 1 base at V and 8 bases at J, with 14 bases in the middle. The CDR3 sequence is CASSQGFRAGGYTF. CDR3 DNA sequence: TGTGCCAGCAGCCAAGGTTTCAGGGCAGGAGGCTACACCTTC.

In its sample, this clone was seen once. The chain has TRBV2 and TRBJ2-7, with TRBD1 identical over 9 bases. Per germline, CDR1 SNHLY and CDR2 FYNNEI. The CDR3 runs to 16 residues. V dropped 5 bases and J dropped 3; count of bases not matched to a gene: 11. CDR3 sequence reads: CASSWTPGQGNYEQYF. The CDR3 coding sequence is TGTGCCAGCAGTTGGACACCGGGACAGGGAAACTACGAGCAGTACTTC.

The CDR3 DNA is TGTGCCACCAAACCCCCGACAGGGAACTATGGCTACACCTTC. Protein product: CATKPPTGNYGYTF. J is TRBJ1-2 and V is TRBV6-5; TRBD1 aligns across 7 bases. The CDR3 loop spans 14 amino acids. V was clipped by 10 bases and J by 2 bases; unmatched bases: 10. Per germline, CDR1 MNHEY and CDR2 SVGAGI.

V usage is TRBV29-1 and J usage is TRBJ2-1; D unresolved. This CDR3 contains 15 residues. Trimming removed 4 bases at V and 0 bases at J, with 13 bases between. CDR1 and CDR2 from the germline V gene are SQVTM and ANQGSEA. CDR3 residues: CSVVGGKLSYNEQFF. The CDR3 nucleotides are TGCAGCGTTGTAGGCGGAAAGCTCTCCTACAATGAGCAGTTCTTC.

This clone was counted between two and nine times. One junction end disagrees with the germline gene, perhaps due to a read error. The chain combines TRBV7-7 with TRBJ2-1, with 10 bases lining up with TRBD1. This CDR3 contains 14 residues. Germline CDR1 SSHAT, CDR2 FNYEAQ (reference sequence). CDR3 sequence (DNA): TGTGCTAGCAGCTTTGGACAGGGGGACAATGAGCAGTTCTTC. Translation: CASSFGQGDNEQFF.

The chain uses TRBV12-5 and TRBJ2-2, with 7 bases fitting TRBD1. The germline CDR1 and CDR2 sequences are LGHNT and FRNRAP. The length of the CDR3 is 16 residues. V was clipped by 6 bases and J by 3 bases; unmatched bases: 10. The CDR3 nucleotides read TGTGCTAGTGGCCAAACCCGGGACAGATACACCGGGGAGCTGTTTTTT. It codes for CASGQTRDRYTGELFF.